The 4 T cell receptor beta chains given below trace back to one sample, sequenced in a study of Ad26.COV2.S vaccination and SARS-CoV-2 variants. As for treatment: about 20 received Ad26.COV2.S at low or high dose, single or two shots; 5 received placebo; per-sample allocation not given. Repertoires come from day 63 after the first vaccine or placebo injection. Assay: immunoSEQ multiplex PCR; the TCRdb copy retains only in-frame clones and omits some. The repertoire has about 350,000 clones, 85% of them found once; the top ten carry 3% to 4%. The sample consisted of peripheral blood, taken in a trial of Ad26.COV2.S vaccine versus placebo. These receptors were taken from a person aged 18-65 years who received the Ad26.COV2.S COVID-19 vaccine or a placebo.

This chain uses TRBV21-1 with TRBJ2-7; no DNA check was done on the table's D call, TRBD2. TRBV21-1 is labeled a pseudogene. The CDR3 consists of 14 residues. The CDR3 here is CASSRPSGIYEQYF. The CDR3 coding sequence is TGTGCCAGCAGCAGGCCTAGCGGGATCTACGAGCAGTACTTC.

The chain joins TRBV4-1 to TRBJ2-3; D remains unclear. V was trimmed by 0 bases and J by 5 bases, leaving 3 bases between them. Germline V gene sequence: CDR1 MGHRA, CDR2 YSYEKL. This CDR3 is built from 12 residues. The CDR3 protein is CASSQEQDTQYF. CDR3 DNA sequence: TGCGCCAGCAGCCAAGAACAAGATACGCAGTATTTT.

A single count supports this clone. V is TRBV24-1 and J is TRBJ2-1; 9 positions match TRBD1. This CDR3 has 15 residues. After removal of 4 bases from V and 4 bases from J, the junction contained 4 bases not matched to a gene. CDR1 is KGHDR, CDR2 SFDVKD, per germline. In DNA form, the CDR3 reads TGTGCCACCAGTGACACCGGGACAGGGTACAATGAGCAGTTCTTC. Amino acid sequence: CATSDTGTGYNEQFF.

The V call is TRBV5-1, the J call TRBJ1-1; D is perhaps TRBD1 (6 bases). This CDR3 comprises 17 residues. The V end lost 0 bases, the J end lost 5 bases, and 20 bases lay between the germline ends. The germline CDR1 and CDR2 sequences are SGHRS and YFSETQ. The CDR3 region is CASSLGRGISRETEAFF. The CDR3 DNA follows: TGCGCCAGCAGCTTGGGGAGGGGGATTTCCAGGGAGACTGAAGCTTTCTTT.